This T cell receptor beta chain appears in the sequencing data of a study of cytomegalovirus exposure and HLA in healthy donors. The donors were in the roughly 120-subject validation cohort; that cohort was separate from the approximately 700-subject first cohort. Sequencing was performed with immunoSEQ multiplex PCR; in TCRdb, only in-frame clones are kept and a portion is missing. The sample shows some 340,000 clones, about 90% of them seen only once. Source material: PBMCs. The origin of this receptor is a woman aged 25 to 39 in good health and CMV-seropositive.

The CDR3 region has the DNA TGTGCCAGCAGCTTAGGGACCGACGGGGGACTGTTTTTT. Protein product: CASSLGTDGGLFF. The rearrangement links TRBV7-9 to TRBJ1-4; tentative D call: TRBD1 (5 bases). Trimming pared 1 base from V and 13 bases from J, leaving 13 bases between. The CDR3 has 13 residues. The germline CDR1 and CDR2 sequences are SEHNR and FQNEAQ (reference sequence).